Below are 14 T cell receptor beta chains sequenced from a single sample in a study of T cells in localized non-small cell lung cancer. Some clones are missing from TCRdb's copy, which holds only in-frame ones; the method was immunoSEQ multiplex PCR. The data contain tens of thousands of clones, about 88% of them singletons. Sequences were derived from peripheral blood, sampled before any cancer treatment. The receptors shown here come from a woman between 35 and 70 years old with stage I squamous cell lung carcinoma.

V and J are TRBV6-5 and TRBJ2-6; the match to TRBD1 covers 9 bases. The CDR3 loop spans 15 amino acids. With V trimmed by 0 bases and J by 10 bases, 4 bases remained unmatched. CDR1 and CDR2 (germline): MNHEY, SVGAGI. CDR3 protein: CASSYSLGQGNVLTF. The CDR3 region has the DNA TGTGCCAGCAGTTACTCGCTGGGACAGGGAAACGTCCTGACTTTC.

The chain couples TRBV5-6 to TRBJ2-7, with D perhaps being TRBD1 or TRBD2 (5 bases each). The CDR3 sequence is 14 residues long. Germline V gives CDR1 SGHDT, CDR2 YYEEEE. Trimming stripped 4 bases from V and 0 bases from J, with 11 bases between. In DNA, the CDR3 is TGTGCCAGCAGCCCGGGACCGTTCTCCTACGAGCAGTACTTC. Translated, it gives CASSPGPFSYEQYF.

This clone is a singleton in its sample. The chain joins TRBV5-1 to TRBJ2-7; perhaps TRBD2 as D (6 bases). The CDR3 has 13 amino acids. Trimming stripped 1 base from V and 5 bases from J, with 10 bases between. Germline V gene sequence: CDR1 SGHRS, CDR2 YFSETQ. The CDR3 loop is CASSLIPGDEQYF. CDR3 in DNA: TGCGCCAGCAGCTTGATTCCGGGGGACGAGCAGTACTTC.

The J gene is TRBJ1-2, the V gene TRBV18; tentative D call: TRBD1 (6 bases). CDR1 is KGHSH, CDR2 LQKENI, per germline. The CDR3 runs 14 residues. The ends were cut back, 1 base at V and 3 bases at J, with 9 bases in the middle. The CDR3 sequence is CASSPQGGDYGYTF. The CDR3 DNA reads TGTGCCAGCTCACCACAGGGGGGAGACTATGGCTACACCTTC.

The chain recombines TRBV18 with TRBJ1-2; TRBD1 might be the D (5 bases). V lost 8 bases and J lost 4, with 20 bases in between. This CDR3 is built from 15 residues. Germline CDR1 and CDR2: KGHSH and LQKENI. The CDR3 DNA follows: TGTGCCAGCCGACGGGGGACGGACGGGGGCTATGGCTACACCTTC. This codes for CASRRGTDGGYGYTF.

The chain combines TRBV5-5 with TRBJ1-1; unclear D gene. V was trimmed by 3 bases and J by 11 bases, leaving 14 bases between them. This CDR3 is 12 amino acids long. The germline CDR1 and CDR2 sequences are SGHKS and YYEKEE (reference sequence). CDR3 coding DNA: TGTGCCAGCAGCTCCGGCGTTGGCGCGGCTTTCTTT. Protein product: CASSSGVGAAFF.

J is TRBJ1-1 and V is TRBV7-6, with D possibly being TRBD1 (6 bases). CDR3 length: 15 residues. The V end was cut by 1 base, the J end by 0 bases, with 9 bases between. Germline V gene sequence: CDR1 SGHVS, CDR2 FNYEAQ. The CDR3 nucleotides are TGTGCCAGCAGCTTAGAGGGGGGGATGAACACTGAAGCTTTCTTT. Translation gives CASSLEGGMNTEAFF.

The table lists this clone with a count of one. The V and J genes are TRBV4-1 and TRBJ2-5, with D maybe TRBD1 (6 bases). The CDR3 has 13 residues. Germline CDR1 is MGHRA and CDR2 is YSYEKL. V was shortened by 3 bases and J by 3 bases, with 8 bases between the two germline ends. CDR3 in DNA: TGCGCCAGCAGCCAGGGGGCGGAAGAGACCCAGTACTTC. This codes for CASSQGAEETQYF.

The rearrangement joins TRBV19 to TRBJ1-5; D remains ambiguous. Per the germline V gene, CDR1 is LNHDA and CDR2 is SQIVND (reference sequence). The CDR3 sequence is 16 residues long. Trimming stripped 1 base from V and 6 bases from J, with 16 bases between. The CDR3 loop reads CASSIGPQIRSQPQHF. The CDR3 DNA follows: TGTGCCAGTAGTATAGGCCCTCAAATCAGAAGTCAGCCCCAGCATTTT. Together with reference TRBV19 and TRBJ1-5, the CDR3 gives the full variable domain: DGGITQSPKYLFRKEGQNVTLSCEQNLNHDAMYWYRQDPGQGLRLIYYSQIVNDFQKGDIAEGYSVSREKKESFPLTVTSAQKNPTAFYLCASSIGPQIRSQPQHFGDGTRLSIL.

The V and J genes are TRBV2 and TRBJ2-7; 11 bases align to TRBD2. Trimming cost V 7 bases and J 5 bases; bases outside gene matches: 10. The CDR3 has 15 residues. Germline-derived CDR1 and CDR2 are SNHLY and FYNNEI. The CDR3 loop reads CASIAGLAAFDEQYF. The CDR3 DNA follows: TGTGCCAGCATTGCGGGACTAGCGGCCTTTGACGAGCAGTACTTC. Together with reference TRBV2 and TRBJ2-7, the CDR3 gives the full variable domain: EPEVTQTPSHQVTQMGQEVILRCVPISNHLYFYWYRQILGQKVEFLVSFYNNEISEKSEIFDDQFSVERPDGSNFTLKIRSTKLEDSAMYFCASIAGLAAFDEQYFGPGTRLTVT.

The CDR3 sequence: CASSQSRGVGASPYEQYF. The CDR3 nucleotides are TGCGCCAGCAGCCAAAGCAGGGGTGTGGGAGCTTCGCCCTACGAGCAGTACTTC. The chain links TRBV4-1 to TRBJ2-7, with D perhaps TRBD1 (6 bases). Looked up from germline, CDR1 is MGHRA and CDR2 is YSYEKL. V lost 2 bases to trimming and J lost 2 bases, with 22 bases between them. CDR3 length: 18 amino acids.

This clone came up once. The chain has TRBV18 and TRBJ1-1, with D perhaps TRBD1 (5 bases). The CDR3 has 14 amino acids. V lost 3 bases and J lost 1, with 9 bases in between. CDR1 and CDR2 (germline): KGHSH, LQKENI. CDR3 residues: CASSPWGPNTEAFF. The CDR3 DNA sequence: TGTGCCAGCTCACCTTGGGGACCGAACACTGAAGCTTTCTTT.

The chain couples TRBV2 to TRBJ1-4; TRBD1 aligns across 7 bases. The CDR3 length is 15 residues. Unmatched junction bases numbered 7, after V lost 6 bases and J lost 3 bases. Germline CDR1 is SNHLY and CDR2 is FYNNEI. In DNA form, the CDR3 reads TGTGCCAGCAGCCGAATGGACAGGTCTAATGAAAAACTGTTTTTT. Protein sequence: CASSRMDRSNEKLFF. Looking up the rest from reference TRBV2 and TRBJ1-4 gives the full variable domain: EPEVTQTPSHQVTQMGQEVILRCVPISNHLYFYWYRQILGQKVEFLVSFYNNEISEKSEIFDDQFSVERPDGSNFTLKIRSTKLEDSAMYFCASSRMDRSNEKLFFGSGTQLSVL.

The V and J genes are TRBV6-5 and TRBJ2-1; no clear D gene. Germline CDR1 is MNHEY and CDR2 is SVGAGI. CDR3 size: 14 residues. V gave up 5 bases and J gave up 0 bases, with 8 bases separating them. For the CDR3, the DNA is TGTGCCAGCAGTAAACAGAGCTCCTACAATGAGCAGTTCTTC. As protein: CASSKQSSYNEQFF.